This T cell receptor (beta chain) was sequenced in a study of blood T cell repertoires in COVID-19. Only in-frame clones appear in the TCRdb table, and some are missing; sequencing was by immunoSEQ multiplex PCR. The sample has roughly 360,000 clones; more than 70% are singletons. This CDR3 region has 13 residues. CDR1 SGHDT and CDR2 YYEEEE come from the germline V gene. V lost 6 bases, J lost 6 bases, and 6 bases stayed unmatched. Assignments of participants to cohorts depended upon their own reported clinical history. This chain joins TRBV5-6 and TRBJ1-2, with 9 positions matching TRBD1. The clonotype originates from a young man who had recovered from COVID-19. Sequenced sample: PBMCs or T cells enriched from blood (not recorded which). The CDR3 DNA reads as TGTGCCAGCACCCCCCGGGACAGGGATGGCTACACCTTC. This codes for CASTPRDRDGYTF. The entire variable domain, with the rest obtained from reference TRBV5-6 and TRBJ1-2, is as follows: DAGVTQSPTHLIKTRGQQVTLRCSPKSGHDTVSWYQQALGQGPQFIFQYYEEEERQRGNFPDRFSGHQFPNYSSELNVNALLLGDSALYLCASTPRDRDGYTFGSGTRLTVV.